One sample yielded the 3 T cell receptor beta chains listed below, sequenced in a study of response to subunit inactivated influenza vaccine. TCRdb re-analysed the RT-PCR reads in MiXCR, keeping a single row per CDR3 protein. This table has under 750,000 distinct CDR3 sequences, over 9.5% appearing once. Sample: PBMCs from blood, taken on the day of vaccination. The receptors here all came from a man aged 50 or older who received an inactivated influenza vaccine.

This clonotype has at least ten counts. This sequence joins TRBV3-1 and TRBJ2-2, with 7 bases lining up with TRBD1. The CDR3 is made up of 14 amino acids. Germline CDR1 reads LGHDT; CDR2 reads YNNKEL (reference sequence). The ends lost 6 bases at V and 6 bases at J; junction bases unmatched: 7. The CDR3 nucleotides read TGTGCCAGCAGAAAGACAGGGTTCGCCGGGGAGCTGTTTTTT. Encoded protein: CASRKTGFAGELFF.

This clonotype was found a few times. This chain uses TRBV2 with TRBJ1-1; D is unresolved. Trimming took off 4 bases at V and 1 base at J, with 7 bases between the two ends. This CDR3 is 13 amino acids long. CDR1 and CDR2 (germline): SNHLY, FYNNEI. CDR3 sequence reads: CASSAEGNTEAFF. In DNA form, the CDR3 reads TGTGCCAGCAGTGCTGAGGGGAACACTGAAGCTTTCTTT.

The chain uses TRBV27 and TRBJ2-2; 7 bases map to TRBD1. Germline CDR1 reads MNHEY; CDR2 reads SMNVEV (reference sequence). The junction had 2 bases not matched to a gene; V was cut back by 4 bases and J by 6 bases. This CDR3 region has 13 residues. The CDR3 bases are TGTGCCAGCAGTTCCGGACAGGCCGGGGAGCTGTTTTTT. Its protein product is CASSSGQAGELFF.